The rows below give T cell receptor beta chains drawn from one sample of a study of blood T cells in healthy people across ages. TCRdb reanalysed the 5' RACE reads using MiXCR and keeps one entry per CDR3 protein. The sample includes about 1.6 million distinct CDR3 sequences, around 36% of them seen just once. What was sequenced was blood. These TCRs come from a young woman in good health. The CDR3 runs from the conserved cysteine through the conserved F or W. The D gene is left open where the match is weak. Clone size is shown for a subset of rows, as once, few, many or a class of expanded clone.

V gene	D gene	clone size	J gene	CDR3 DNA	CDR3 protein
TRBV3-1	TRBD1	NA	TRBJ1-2	TGTGCCAGCAGACCGGGACAGGGGCGCGGCTACACCTTC	CASRPGQGRGYTF
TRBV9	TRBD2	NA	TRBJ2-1	TGTGCCAGCAGCGGAGAAGCGGGGCCTAACAATGAGCAGTTCTTC	CASSGEAGPNNEQFF
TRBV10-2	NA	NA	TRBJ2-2	TGCGCCAGCAGTGAGCAGAGGGCCGGGGAGCTGTTTTTT	CASSEQRAGELFF
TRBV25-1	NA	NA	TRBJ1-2	TGTGCCACCCGAGACGGGAACTATGGCTACACCTTC	CATRDGNYGYTF
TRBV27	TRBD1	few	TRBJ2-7	TGTGCCAGCAGTTCCCCCGTGGGACAGGGGGGCCCCAGCTCCTACGAGCAGTACTTC	CASSSPVGQGGPSSYEQYF
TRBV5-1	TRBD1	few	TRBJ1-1	TGCGCCAGCAGCCGAGGGACAGGGTCTGGTGAAGCTTTCTTT	CASSRGTGSGEAFF
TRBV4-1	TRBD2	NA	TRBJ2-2	TGCGCTAGCAGCCAAGTCCGACTAGCGGGAGCTACGAACACCGGGGAGCTGTTTTTT	CASSQVRLAGATNTGELFF
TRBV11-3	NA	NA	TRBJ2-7	TGTGCCAGCAGCGCCGGGTCCTCCCACGAGCAGTACTTC	CASSAGSSHEQYF
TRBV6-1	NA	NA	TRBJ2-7	TGTGCCAGCATTGGTAGACAGAACCTATACGAGCAGTACTTC	CASIGRQNLYEQYF
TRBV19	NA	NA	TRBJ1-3	TGTGCCAGTAGTCCGACGGGATCTGGAAACACCATATATTTT	CASSPTGSGNTIYF
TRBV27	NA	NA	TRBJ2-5	TGTGCCAGCGGCCTAAGTGGCGGAAATTTGGAGACCCAGTACTTC	CASGLSGGNLETQYF
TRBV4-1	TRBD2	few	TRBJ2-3	TGCGCCAGCAGGCCCGAGAGCGGGGGAGTGTGGACAGATACGCAGTATTTT	CASRPESGGVWTDTQYF
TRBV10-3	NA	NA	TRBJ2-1	TGTGCCACCGCGCTCTGCGAGGGCAGGGAGCAGTTCTTC	CATALCEGREQFF
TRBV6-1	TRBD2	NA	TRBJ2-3	TGTGCCAGCAGGGGGGGATTTCGCGGGGGTTTAGCAACAGATACGCAGTATTTT	CASRGGFRGGLATDTQYF
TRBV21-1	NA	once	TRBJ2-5	TGTGTCAGCAGCCCCCGGGGACTTCAAGGGACCCAGTACTTC	CVSSPRGLQGTQYF
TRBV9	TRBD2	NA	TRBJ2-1	TGTGCCAGCAGCGTAGAGGCTAGCGGGGACTCCTACAATGAGCAGTTCTTC	CASSVEASGDSYNEQFF
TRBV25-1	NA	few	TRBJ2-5	TGTGCCAGCAGTGAAGCCCGCGGGGACCAAGGGACCCAGTACTTC	CASSEARGDQGTQYF
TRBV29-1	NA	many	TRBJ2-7	TGCAGCGTTGGGTCCGCCCGGGCCCACGAGCAGTACTTC	CSVGSARAHEQYF
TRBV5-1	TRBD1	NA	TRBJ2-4	TGCGCCAGCAGCTGCTTATGGACAGGCCAAAACATTCAGTACTTC	CASSCLWTGQNIQYF
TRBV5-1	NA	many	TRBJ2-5	TGTGCCAGCAGCTTACCCGGCGAGACCCAGTACTTC	CASSLPGETQYF
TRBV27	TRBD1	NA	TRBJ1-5	TGTGCCAGCAGTCTAACTACAGGGGACCATCAGCCCCAGCATTTT	CASSLTTGDHQPQHF
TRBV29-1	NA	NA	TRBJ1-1	TGCAGCGTTGAGTTGTGGACTGAAGCTTTCTTT	CSVELWTEAFF
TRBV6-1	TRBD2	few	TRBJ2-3	TGTGCCAGCAGTGAAGGGTTTAGCGGGGTCCGCACAGATACGCAGTATTTT	CASSEGFSGVRTDTQYF
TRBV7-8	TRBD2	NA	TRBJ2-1	TGTGCCAGCAGCTTTAGTAAACATAGGGGAGGGGAGCAGTTCTTC	CASSFSKHRGGEQFF
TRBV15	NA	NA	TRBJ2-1	TGTGCCACCAGCAGAGAATTAGCAGCCCCTGAGCAGTTCTTC	CATSRELAAPEQFF
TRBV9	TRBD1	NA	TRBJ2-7	TGTGCCAGCAGCGCGCGGACAGGACACGAGCAGTACTTC	CASSARTGHEQYF
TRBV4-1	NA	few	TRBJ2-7	TGCGCCAGCAGCCAGGAGGTACTAGGAGGGTACGAGCAGTACTTC	CASSQEVLGGYEQYF
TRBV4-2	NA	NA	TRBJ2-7	TGTGCCGGCAGCCAAGGCCTTTTTGAGGGCAACGAGCAGTACTTC	CAGSQGLFEGNEQYF
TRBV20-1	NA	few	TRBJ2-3	TGCAGTGCTCGGGCGGAGAACACAGATACGCAGTATTTT	CSARAENTDTQYF
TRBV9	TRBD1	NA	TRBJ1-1	TGTGCCAGCAGCGCTGGACAGGGAGTGGTACGAGCTTTCTTT	CASSAGQGVVRAFF
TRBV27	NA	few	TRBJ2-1	TGTGCCAGCAGTTTATCCACTGAGCAGTTCTTC	CASSLSTEQFF
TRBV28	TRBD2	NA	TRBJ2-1	TGTGCCAGCAGTCGGGGGACTAGCGGGCCCAGCTCCTACAATGAGCAGTTCTTC	CASSRGTSGPSSYNEQFF
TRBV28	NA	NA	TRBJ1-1	TGTGCCAGCAGTTTTGCCGGGGGGCTCGGTGACACTGAAGCTTTCTTT	CASSFAGGLGDTEAFF
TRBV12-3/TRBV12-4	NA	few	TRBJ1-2	TGTGCCAGCAGTCTGGGGCGACAGGCTGGCTACACCTTC	CASSLGRQAGYTF
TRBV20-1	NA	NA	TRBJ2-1	TGCAGTGCTAGCTCGATTCGAACAACGGACTCCTACAATGAGCAGTTCTTC	CSASSIRTTDSYNEQFF
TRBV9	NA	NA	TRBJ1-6	TGTGCCAGCAGCGTAGCATGGGGGAGTTCACCCCTCCACTTT	CASSVAWGSSPLHF
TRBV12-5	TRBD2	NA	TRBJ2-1	TGTGCTAGTGGTTTGGTAACTAGCGGGCGCTACAATGAGCAGTTCTTC	CASGLVTSGRYNEQFF
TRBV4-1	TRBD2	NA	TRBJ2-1	TGCGCCAGCAGCCAACCGGGACCAGCGGGAGGCAATGAGCAGTTCTTC	CASSQPGPAGGNEQFF
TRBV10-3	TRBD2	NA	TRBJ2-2	TGTGCCATCTCCCCGACTAGCGGGGGGCCGAACACCGGGGAGCTGTTTTTT	CAISPTSGGPNTGELFF
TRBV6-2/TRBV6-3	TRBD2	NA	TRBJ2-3	TGTGCCAGCAGTTACTGGGGAGCGGGGGCAGCAGATACGCAGTATTTT	CASSYWGAGAADTQYF
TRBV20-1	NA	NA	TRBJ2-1	TGCAGTGCAGCCAGCGGAAGGGAGCAGTTCTTC	CSAASGREQFF
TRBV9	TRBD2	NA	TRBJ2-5	TGTGCCAGCAGCGTAGGCAATAGCGGGGACCAAGAGACCCAGTACTTC	CASSVGNSGDQETQYF
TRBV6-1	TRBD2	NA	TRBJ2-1	TGTGCCAGCAGTGGAGCTAGCGGGAGGTCCTACAATGAGCAGTTCTTC	CASSGASGRSYNEQFF
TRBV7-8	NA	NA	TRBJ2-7	TGTGCCAGCAGCTTAGATGGGCCCCACAGATCTGTTGGGAACGAGCAGTACTTC	CASSLDGPHRSVGNEQYF
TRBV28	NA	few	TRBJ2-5	TGTGCCAGCAGTTCACCCCTTCCCCCAGAGACCCAGTACTTC	CASSSPLPPETQYF
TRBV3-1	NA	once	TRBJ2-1	TGTGCCAGCAGCCAAGCCAAACAGGGAAATGAGCAGTTCTTC	CASSQAKQGNEQFF
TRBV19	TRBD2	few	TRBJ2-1	TGTGCCAGTAGTATAGGAGGGGCTAGCGGGAGGGAGTACAATGAGCAGTTCTTC	CASSIGGASGREYNEQFF
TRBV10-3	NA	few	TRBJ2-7	TGTGCCATCAATGATAAAGACCAGCACGAGCAGTACTTC	CAINDKDQHEQYF
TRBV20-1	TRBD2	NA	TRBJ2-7	TGCAGTGCTAGAGTTAGGAGACTAGCACACGAGCAGTACTTC	CSARVRRLAHEQYF
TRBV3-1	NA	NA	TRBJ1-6	TGTGCCAGCAGCCAGCAGGGTTCACCCCTCCACTTT	CASSQQGSPLHF
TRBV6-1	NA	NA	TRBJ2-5	TGTGCCAGCGGAGGCCCTGGAGGAGTATGGTACCAAGAGACCCAGTACTTC	CASGGPGGVWYQETQYF
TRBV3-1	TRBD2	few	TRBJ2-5	TGTGCCAGCAGCCAAGATTACGTGGGGACTAGCGGTCCGTACCACTGGGAGACCCAGTACTTC	CASSQDYVGTSGPYHWETQYF